The 31 T cell receptor beta chains presented below share a single source sample, sequenced in a study of blood T cell repertoires in COVID-19. TCRdb's copy holds only in-frame clones and misses some; the assay was immunoSEQ multiplex PCR. The sample includes about 57,000 clones, around 90% of them seen just once. Material for sequencing was peripheral blood. These receptors were taken from a man in his sixties with acute or convalescent COVID-19.

The J gene is TRBJ1-1, the V gene TRBV5-1; 8 bases line up with TRBD1. This CDR3 is built from 15 residues. Germline-derived CDR1 and CDR2 are SGHRS and YFSETQ. J lost 4 bases, V lost 4 bases, and 9 bases had no gene match. This CDR3 reads CASSLGQGRSTEAFF. In DNA form, the CDR3 reads TGCGCCAGCAGCCTCGGACAGGGTCGGAGCACTGAAGCTTTCTTT.

The rearrangement uses TRBV9 and TRBJ1-1; the D gene is possibly TRBD1 (5 bases). This CDR3 has 16 residues. Germline CDR1 and CDR2: SGDLS and YYNGEE. V gave up 4 bases and J gave up 4 bases, with 20 bases separating them. The chain's CDR3 is CASSPANRWGGTEAFF. CDR3 sequence (DNA): TGTGCCAGCAGCCCAGCAAACCGTTGGGGCGGCACTGAAGCTTTCTTT.

The V gene is TRBV15, the J gene TRBJ2-5; 10 positions agree with TRBD2. The CDR3 is 17 residues long. CDR1 is LNHNV and CDR2 is YYDKDF in the germline V gene (reference sequence). Germline trimming cut 3 bases from V and 5 bases from J; bases unmatched to any gene: 12. The CDR3 loop is CATSRGASGSLGETQYF. Here the CDR3 DNA reads TGTGCCACCAGCAGGGGGGCTAGCGGGAGTTTGGGGGAGACCCAGTACTTC.

The chain joins TRBV10-3 to TRBJ1-3; 7 nucleotides match TRBD1. V was clipped by 3 bases and J by 3 bases; unmatched bases: 11. The germline gives CDR1 ENHRY, CDR2 SYGVKD. CDR3 size: 17 residues. The CDR3 DNA reads TGTGCCATCAGTGAAAATCCCCGACAGGGACTTGGAAACACCATATATTTT. Protein sequence: CAISENPRQGLGNTIYF.

The chain couples TRBV5-1 to TRBJ2-5, with unresolved D. The ends were cut back, 0 bases at V and 5 bases at J, with 11 bases in the middle. This CDR3 has 14 residues. CDR1 SGHRS and CDR2 YFSETQ come from the germline V gene. The CDR3 region has the DNA TGCGCCAGCAGCTTGGGGGCCTTTGGCGAGACCCAGTACTTC. It is translated as CASSLGAFGETQYF. The complete variable domain, with remaining parts taken from reference TRBV5-1 and TRBJ2-5, reads KAGVTQTPRYLIKTRGQQVTLSCSPISGHRSVSWYQQTPGQGLQFLFEYFSETQRNKGNFPGRFSGRQFSNSRSEMNVSTLELGDSALYLCASSLGAFGETQYFGPGTRLLVL.

This chain joins TRBV5-1 and TRBJ2-2; 7 bases are shared with TRBD2. The length of the CDR3 is 15 residues. From germline, CDR1 is SGHRS and CDR2 YFSETQ. V dropped 0 bases and J dropped 5; count of bases not matched to a gene: 4. The DNA for the CDR3 is TGCGCCAGCAGCTTGGGCGGGAGCGGTACCGGGGAGCTGTTTTTT. Residues: CASSLGGSGTGELFF.

The chain is built from TRBV10-3 and TRBJ2-3; 15 nucleotides agree with TRBD2. CDR1 and CDR2 (germline): ENHRY, SYGVKD. With V trimmed by 6 bases and J by 5 bases, 3 bases remained unmatched. The CDR3 is 15 amino acids. This CDR3 is CAIRPGLAGGDTQYF. The CDR3 DNA sequence: TGTGCCATCAGACCGGGACTAGCGGGAGGAGATACGCAGTATTTT.

This clone was seen once. This chain uses TRBV5-6 with TRBJ2-7; no reliable D call. Germline CDR1 and CDR2: SGHDT and YYEEEE. V was shortened by 4 bases and J by 3 bases, with 17 bases between the two germline ends. This CDR3 contains 15 residues. In DNA, the CDR3 is TGTGCCAGCAGCCCCGCGCCGTTGGTGAACTACGAGCAGTACTTC. Protein product: CASSPAPLVNYEQYF.

The gene calls are TRBV7-2 and TRBJ1-5; possible D gene TRBD1, 5 bases. The CDR3 runs 13 residues. Per germline, CDR1 SGHTA and CDR2 FQGNSA. V shed 5 bases and J shed 9 bases, with 14 bases lying between them. CDR3 bases: TGTGCCAGCAGCCCAGCGGGGGAGATGCCCCAGCATTTT. It encodes CASSPAGEMPQHF. The variable domain in full, with the rest retrieved from reference TRBV7-2 and TRBJ1-5, is GAGVSQSPSNKVTEKGKDVELRCDPISGHTALYWYRQSLGQGLEFLIYFQGNSAPDKSGLPSDRFSAERTGGSVSTLTIQRTQQEDSAVYLCASSPAGEMPQHFGDGTRLSIL.

This chain uses TRBV6-5 with TRBJ1-2; D is unresolved. Germline-derived CDR1 and CDR2 are MNHEY and SVGAGI. V was pared by 7 bases and J by 3 bases, with 12 bases between. CDR3 length: 13 residues. The CDR3 spells CASTPSRDYGYTF. The CDR3 bases are TGTGCCAGCACCCCAAGTCGGGACTATGGCTACACCTTC.

V is TRBV7-2 and J is TRBJ1-5; D gene uncertain. The germline V and J ends were trimmed by 4 bases and 0 bases, with 13 bases remaining between them. The germline gives CDR1 SGHTA, CDR2 FQGNSA. There are 16 residues in the CDR3. The chain's CDR3 is CASSSLGLNSNQPQHF. CDR3 coding DNA: TGTGCCAGCAGCTCGCTAGGACTGAATAGCAATCAGCCCCAGCATTTT.

V gene TRBV4-3 combines with J gene TRBJ2-6; 7 bases are shared with TRBD1. Germline CDR1 is LGHNA and CDR2 is YSLEER. The CDR3 is 18 residues long. The V segment lost 0 bases and the J segment 2 bases; nucleotides outside the gene matches: 7. CDR3 in amino acids: CASSQDRRQGAGANVLTF. The CDR3 DNA follows: TGCGCCAGCAGCCAAGATAGGCGACAGGGTGCTGGGGCCAACGTCCTGACTTTC.

The gene calls are TRBV10-3 and TRBJ1-1, with D perhaps TRBD1 (5 bases). Per the germline V gene, CDR1 is ENHRY and CDR2 is SYGVKD. Trimming pared 10 bases from V and 7 bases from J, leaving 22 bases between. The CDR3 length is 14 residues. This CDR3 is CATLRGAMGGEAFF. The CDR3 DNA reads TGTGCCACCCTAAGAGGGGCAATGGGAGGTGAAGCTTTCTTT.

The chain links TRBV7-2 to TRBJ1-2; weak D call: TRBD1 (6 bases). The CDR3 has 13 amino acids. The V end was cut by 3 bases, the J end by 7 bases, with 12 bases between. The V gene's germline CDR1 is SGHTA and CDR2 FQGNSA. CDR3 nucleotides: TGTGCCAGCAGCTTTCAGGGGCCTGGTGGCTACACCTTC. Amino acid sequence: CASSFQGPGGYTF.

The J gene is TRBJ2-7, the V gene TRBV18, with D maybe TRBD1 (6 bases). CDR1 KGHSH and CDR2 LQKENI come from the germline V gene. The germline V and J ends were trimmed by 0 bases and 5 bases, with 8 bases remaining between them. The CDR3 is 13 residues long. The CDR3 is CASSPPPGDEQYF. CDR3 nucleotide sequence: TGTGCCAGCTCACCACCTCCAGGGGACGAGCAGTACTTC.

The rearrangement uses TRBV19 and TRBJ2-1; TRBD2 agrees at 13 bases. CDR3 size: 18 residues. Trimming at V came to 6 bases and at J to 6 bases, leaving 14 bases not matched to a gene. From germline, CDR1 is LNHDA and CDR2 SQIVND (reference sequence). CDR3 nucleotides: TGTGCCAGTAGCCCGGGTAGCGGACTAGCGGGAGTGGTCAATGAGCAGTTCTTC. Residues: CASSPGSGLAGVVNEQFF.

The chain has TRBV5-5 and TRBJ1-2; D is unresolved. Trimming left V 7 bases short and J 4 bases short, with 11 bases between. There are 12 residues in the CDR3. Germline CDR1 reads SGHKS; CDR2 reads YYEKEE (reference sequence). The CDR3 DNA reads as TGTGCCAGCTCGGAGGGCCCCTATGGCTACACCTTC. Translated: CASSEGPYGYTF.

The chain has TRBV11-3 and TRBJ2-1; 8 positions agree with TRBD2. V lost 0 bases, J lost 7 bases, and 8 bases stayed unmatched. The CDR3 covers 16 residues. Germline V gene data show CDR1 as SGHNT and CDR2 as YENEEA. CDR3 protein: CASSLDQYREGNEQFF. In DNA, the CDR3 is TGTGCCAGCAGCTTAGATCAGTATCGGGAGGGGAATGAGCAGTTCTTC.

The rearrangement uses TRBV19 and TRBJ2-2; 7 nucleotides agree with TRBD1. This CDR3 is 15 amino acids long. The junction had 5 bases not matched to a gene; V was cut back by 5 bases and J by 2 bases. Germline-derived CDR1 and CDR2 are LNHDA and SQIVND (reference sequence). CDR3 coding DNA: TGTGCCAGTAGTCTGGGACAGACAAACACCGGGGAGCTGTTTTTT. Protein sequence: CASSLGQTNTGELFF.

The rearrangement joins TRBV11-2 to TRBJ1-2; D remains ambiguous. Trimming removed 1 base from V and 6 bases from J, with 12 bases in between. The CDR3 is 14 amino acids. The germline V gene has CDR1 SGHAT and CDR2 FQNNGV. DNA for the CDR3: TGTGCCAGCAGCTTAGTTGGCGGGGAGGATGGCTACACCTTC. Its protein is CASSLVGGEDGYTF.

J is TRBJ1-5 and V is TRBV19, with TRBD1 matching over 11 bases. The CDR3 is 16 residues long. Germline V lookup: CDR1 LNHDA, CDR2 SQIVND (reference sequence). V lost 6 bases, J lost 7 bases, and 11 bases stayed unmatched. The CDR3 loop is CASRSPGQGDLQPQHF. The DNA of the CDR3 is TGTGCCAGTAGGTCGCCGGGACAGGGGGATTTACAGCCCCAGCATTTT.

The chain couples TRBV14 to TRBJ1-2; D ambiguous. The CDR3 totals 13 residues. Trimming shortened V by 1 base and J by 7 bases, and 10 bases separated the two germline ends. Per the germline V gene, CDR1 is SGHDN and CDR2 is FVKESK. The CDR3 DNA reads TGTGCCAGCAGCCAAGTTGCCCAGTTTGGCTACACCTTC. As protein: CASSQVAQFGYTF.

This sequence joins TRBV6-2 or TRBV6-3 and TRBJ2-1; 10 bases fit TRBD2. Germline values: CDR1 MNHEY, CDR2 SVGEGT. Trimming cost V 4 bases and J 8 bases; bases outside gene matches: 17. The CDR3 runs to 18 residues. The CDR3 sequence is CASSFSLSPSGSGDEQFF. For the CDR3, the DNA is TGTGCCAGCAGTTTTTCCCTCTCCCCTAGCGGGAGTGGAGATGAGCAGTTCTTC.

The chain recombines TRBV5-1 with TRBJ2-4, with 10 positions matching TRBD1. This CDR3 contains 14 residues. Germline V gives CDR1 SGHRS, CDR2 YFSETQ. Trimming took 3 bases from V and 7 from J; bases not matched to a gene: 4. In DNA form, the CDR3 reads TGCGCCAGCAGCTCGCGACAGGGGGCGAACATTCAGTACTTC. Translating gives CASSSRQGANIQYF.

This CDR3 is CASSVQGAHTEAFF. Written as DNA, the CDR3 is TGTGCCAGCAGTGTTCAGGGGGCGCACACTGAAGCTTTCTTT. The rearrangement uses TRBV6-2 or TRBV6-3 and TRBJ1-1; 8 bases are a match to TRBD1. This CDR3 is 14 amino acids long. Trimming at V came to 5 bases and at J to 3 bases, leaving 5 bases not matched to a gene. The germline gives CDR1 MNHEY, CDR2 SVGEGT.

The J gene is TRBJ2-7, the V gene TRBV18; 8 nucleotides agree with TRBD2. CDR3 length: 15 residues. The germline V gene has CDR1 KGHSH and CDR2 LQKENI. With 2 bases clipped from V and 1 base from J, the junction kept 4 bases outside the gene matches. CDR3 loop: CASSPSPSGSYEQYF. CDR3 in DNA: TGTGCCAGCTCACCATCCCCTAGCGGGTCCTACGAGCAGTACTTC.

V usage is TRBV9 and J usage is TRBJ1-1; the match to TRBD1 covers 7 bases. Trimming cost V 0 bases and J 3 bases; bases outside gene matches: 8. Germline CDR1 reads SGDLS; CDR2 reads YYNGEE. This CDR3 has 16 amino acids. CDR3 in amino acids: CASSVGGGRTDTEAFF. CDR3 sequence (DNA): TGTGCCAGCAGCGTAGGAGGGGGCCGAACGGACACTGAAGCTTTCTTT.

The gene calls are TRBV6-2 or TRBV6-3 and TRBJ2-5; 7 positions agree with TRBD2. This CDR3 is 15 amino acids long. Trimming took 5 bases from V and 5 from J; bases not matched to a gene: 11. Germline V lookup: CDR1 MNHEY, CDR2 SVGEGT. The CDR3 bases are TGTGCCAGCAGTCTCAGGGAGGGGAGCGTGGAGACCCAGTACTTC. It codes for CASSLREGSVETQYF.

This clone appeared once. The chain carries TRBV30 and TRBJ2-5, with D possibly matching TRBD1 (6 bases). This CDR3 has 16 residues. The ends were cut back, 0 bases at V and 0 bases at J, with 14 bases in the middle. CDR1 is GTSNPN, CDR2 SVGIG, per germline (reference sequence). CDR3 DNA: TGTGCCTGGAGTGTACGGGCAGGGGCTTACCAAGAGACCCAGTACTTC. Protein product: CAWSVRAGAYQETQYF.

The chain recombines TRBV3-1 (or the pseudogene TRBV3-2) with TRBJ2-7; D might be TRBD2 (5 bases). The V gene lost 0 bases and the J gene lost 6 bases, with 6 bases spanning the gap. The CDR3 consists of 12 residues. The germline V gene encodes CDR1 LGHDT and CDR2 YNNKEL (reference sequence). The CDR3 DNA is TGTGCCAGCAGCCAAGATCTAGCCGAGCAGTACTTC. Amino acid sequence: CASSQDLAEQYF.

The V and J genes are TRBV3-1 (or the pseudogene TRBV3-2) and TRBJ1-6; tentatively, D is TRBD1 (6 bases). In germline, CDR1 is LGHDT, CDR2 YNNKEL (reference sequence). The CDR3 length is 15 residues. Trimming removed 1 base at V and 7 bases at J, with 11 bases between. CDR3 loop: CASSQGRGANSPLHF. For the CDR3, the DNA is TGTGCCAGCAGCCAAGGACGGGGGGCAAATTCACCCCTCCACTTT.